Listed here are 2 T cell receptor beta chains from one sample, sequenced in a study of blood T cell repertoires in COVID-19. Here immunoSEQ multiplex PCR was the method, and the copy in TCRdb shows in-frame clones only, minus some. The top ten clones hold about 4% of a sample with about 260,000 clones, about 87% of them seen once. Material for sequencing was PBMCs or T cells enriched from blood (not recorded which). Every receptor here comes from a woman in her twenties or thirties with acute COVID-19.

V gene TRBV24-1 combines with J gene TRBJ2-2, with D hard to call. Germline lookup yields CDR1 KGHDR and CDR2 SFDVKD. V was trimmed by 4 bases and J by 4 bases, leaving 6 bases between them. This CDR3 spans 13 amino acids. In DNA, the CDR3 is TGTGCCACCAGTGAGTCGGGCACCGGGGAGCTGTTTTTT. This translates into CATSESGTGELFF.

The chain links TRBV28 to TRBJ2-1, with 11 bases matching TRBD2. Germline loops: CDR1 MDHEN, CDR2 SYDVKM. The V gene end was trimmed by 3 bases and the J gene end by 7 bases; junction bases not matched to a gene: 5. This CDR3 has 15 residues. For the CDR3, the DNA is TGTGCCAGCAGTTTCCAACTAGCGGGAGATAATGAGCAGTTCTTC. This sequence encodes CASSFQLAGDNEQFF.